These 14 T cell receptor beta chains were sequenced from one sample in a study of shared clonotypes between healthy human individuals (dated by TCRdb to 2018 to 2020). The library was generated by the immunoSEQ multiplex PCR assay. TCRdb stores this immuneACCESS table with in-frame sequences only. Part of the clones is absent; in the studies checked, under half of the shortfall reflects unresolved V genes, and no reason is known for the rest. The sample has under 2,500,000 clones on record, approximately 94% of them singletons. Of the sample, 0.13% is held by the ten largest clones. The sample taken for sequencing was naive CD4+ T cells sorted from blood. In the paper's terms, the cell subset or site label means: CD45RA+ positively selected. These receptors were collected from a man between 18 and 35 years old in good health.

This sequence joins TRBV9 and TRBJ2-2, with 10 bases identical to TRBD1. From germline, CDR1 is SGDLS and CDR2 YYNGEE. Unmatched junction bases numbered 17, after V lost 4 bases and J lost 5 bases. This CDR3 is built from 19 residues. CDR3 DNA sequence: TGTGCCAGCAGCTCCAACCCGGGGACAGGGGAAGGTAGGACCGGGGAGCTGTTTTTT. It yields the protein CASSSNPGTGEGRTGELFF.

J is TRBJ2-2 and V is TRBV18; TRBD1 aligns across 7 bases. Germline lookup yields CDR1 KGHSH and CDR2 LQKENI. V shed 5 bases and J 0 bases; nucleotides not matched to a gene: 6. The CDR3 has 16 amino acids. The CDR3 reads CASSAQGTANTGELFF. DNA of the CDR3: TGTGCCAGCTCAGCACAGGGGACCGCGAACACCGGGGAGCTGTTTTTT. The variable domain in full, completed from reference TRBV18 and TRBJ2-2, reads NAGVMQNPRHLVRRRGQEARLRCSPMKGHSHVYWYRQLPEEGLKFMVYLQKENIIDESGMPKERFSAEFPKEGPSILRIQQVVRGDSAAYFCASSAQGTANTGELFFGEGSRLTVL.

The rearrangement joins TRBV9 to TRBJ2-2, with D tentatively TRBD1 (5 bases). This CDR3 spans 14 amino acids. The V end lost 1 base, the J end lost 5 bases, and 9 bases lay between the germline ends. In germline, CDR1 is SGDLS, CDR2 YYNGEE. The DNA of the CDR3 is TGTGCCAGCAGCGTAAACAGGCAGACCGGGGAGCTGTTTTTT. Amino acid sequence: CASSVNRQTGELFF.

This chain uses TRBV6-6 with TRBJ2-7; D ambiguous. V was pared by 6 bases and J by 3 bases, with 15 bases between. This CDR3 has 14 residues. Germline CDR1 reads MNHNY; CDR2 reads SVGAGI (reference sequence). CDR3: CASRPTVLGYEQYF. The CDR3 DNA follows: TGTGCCAGCAGACCAACGGTTTTGGGCTACGAGCAGTACTTC.

The CDR3 coding sequence is TGTGCCATCAGTTTAGATCGGGACGGGACTACCTATGGCTACACCTTC. Amino acids: CAISLDRDGTTYGYTF. The chain has TRBV10-3 and TRBJ1-2; D possibly corresponds to TRBD1 (5 bases). Trimming pared 5 bases from V and 4 bases from J, leaving 20 bases between. CDR1 is ENHRY, CDR2 SYGVKD, per germline. CDR3 length: 16 residues.

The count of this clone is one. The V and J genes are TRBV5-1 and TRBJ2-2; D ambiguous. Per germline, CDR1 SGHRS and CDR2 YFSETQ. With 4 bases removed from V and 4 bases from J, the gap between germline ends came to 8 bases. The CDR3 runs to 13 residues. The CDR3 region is CASSHKVTGELFF. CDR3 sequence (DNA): TGCGCCAGCAGCCACAAGGTCACCGGGGAGCTGTTTTTT.

This CDR3 is CASSLEGQSNSPLHF. Here the CDR3 DNA reads TGCGCCAGCAGCTTGGAGGGGCAGTCTAATTCACCCCTCCACTTT. V is TRBV5-1 and J is TRBJ1-6; tentative D call: TRBD1 (5 bases). V dropped 0 bases and J dropped 6 bases, with 10 bases sitting between them. Germline CDR1 reads SGHRS; CDR2 reads YFSETQ. The CDR3 runs 15 residues.

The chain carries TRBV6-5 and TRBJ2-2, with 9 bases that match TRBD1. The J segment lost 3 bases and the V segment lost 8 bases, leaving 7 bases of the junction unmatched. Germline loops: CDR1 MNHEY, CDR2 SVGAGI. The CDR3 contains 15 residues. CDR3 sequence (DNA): TGTGCCAGCGCGAGGGGACAGGGCTACACCGGGGAGCTGTTTTTT. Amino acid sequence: CASARGQGYTGELFF.

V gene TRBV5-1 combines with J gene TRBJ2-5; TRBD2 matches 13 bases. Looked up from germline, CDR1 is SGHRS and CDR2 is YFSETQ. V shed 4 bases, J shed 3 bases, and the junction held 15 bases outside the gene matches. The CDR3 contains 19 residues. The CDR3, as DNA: TGCGCCAGCAGCCCGGGGACTAGCGGGATGTGGCCAACAAAAGAGACCCAGTACTTC. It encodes CASSPGTSGMWPTKETQYF.

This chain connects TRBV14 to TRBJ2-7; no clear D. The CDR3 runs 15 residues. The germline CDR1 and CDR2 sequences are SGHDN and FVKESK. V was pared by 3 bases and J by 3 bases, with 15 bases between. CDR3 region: CASSHKVESFYEQYF. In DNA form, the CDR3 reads TGTGCCAGCAGCCACAAGGTAGAGTCTTTCTACGAGCAGTACTTC.

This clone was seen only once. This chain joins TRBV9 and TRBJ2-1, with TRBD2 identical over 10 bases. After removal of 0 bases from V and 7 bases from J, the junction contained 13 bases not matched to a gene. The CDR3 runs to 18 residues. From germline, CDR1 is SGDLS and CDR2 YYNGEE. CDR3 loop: CASSVAPTTSGRGNEQFF. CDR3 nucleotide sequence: TGTGCCAGCAGCGTAGCCCCTACGACTAGCGGGCGGGGGAATGAGCAGTTCTTC.

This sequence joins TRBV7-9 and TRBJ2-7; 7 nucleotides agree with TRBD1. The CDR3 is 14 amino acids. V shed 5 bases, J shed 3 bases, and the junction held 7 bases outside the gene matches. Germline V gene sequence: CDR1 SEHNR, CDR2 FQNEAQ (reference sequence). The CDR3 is CASSLKTGLYEQYF. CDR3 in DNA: TGTGCCAGCAGCCTTAAGACAGGGCTCTACGAGCAGTACTTC.

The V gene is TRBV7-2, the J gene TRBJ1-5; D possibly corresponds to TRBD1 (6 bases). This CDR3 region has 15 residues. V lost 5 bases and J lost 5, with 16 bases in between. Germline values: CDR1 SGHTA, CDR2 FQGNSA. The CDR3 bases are TGTGCCAGCAGCGATACAGGGCGCATTGATCAGCCCCAGCATTTT. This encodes CASSDTGRIDQPQHF.

The CDR3 DNA is TGTGCCAGCAGTTTACAGACAGGGGGAGTCTACGAGCAGTACTTC. It yields the protein CASSLQTGGVYEQYF. The chain links TRBV27 to TRBJ2-7; 9 bases are shared with TRBD1. J lost 3 bases, V lost 2 bases, and 5 bases had no gene match. Per the germline V gene, CDR1 is MNHEY and CDR2 is SMNVEV (reference sequence). This CDR3 has 15 residues.